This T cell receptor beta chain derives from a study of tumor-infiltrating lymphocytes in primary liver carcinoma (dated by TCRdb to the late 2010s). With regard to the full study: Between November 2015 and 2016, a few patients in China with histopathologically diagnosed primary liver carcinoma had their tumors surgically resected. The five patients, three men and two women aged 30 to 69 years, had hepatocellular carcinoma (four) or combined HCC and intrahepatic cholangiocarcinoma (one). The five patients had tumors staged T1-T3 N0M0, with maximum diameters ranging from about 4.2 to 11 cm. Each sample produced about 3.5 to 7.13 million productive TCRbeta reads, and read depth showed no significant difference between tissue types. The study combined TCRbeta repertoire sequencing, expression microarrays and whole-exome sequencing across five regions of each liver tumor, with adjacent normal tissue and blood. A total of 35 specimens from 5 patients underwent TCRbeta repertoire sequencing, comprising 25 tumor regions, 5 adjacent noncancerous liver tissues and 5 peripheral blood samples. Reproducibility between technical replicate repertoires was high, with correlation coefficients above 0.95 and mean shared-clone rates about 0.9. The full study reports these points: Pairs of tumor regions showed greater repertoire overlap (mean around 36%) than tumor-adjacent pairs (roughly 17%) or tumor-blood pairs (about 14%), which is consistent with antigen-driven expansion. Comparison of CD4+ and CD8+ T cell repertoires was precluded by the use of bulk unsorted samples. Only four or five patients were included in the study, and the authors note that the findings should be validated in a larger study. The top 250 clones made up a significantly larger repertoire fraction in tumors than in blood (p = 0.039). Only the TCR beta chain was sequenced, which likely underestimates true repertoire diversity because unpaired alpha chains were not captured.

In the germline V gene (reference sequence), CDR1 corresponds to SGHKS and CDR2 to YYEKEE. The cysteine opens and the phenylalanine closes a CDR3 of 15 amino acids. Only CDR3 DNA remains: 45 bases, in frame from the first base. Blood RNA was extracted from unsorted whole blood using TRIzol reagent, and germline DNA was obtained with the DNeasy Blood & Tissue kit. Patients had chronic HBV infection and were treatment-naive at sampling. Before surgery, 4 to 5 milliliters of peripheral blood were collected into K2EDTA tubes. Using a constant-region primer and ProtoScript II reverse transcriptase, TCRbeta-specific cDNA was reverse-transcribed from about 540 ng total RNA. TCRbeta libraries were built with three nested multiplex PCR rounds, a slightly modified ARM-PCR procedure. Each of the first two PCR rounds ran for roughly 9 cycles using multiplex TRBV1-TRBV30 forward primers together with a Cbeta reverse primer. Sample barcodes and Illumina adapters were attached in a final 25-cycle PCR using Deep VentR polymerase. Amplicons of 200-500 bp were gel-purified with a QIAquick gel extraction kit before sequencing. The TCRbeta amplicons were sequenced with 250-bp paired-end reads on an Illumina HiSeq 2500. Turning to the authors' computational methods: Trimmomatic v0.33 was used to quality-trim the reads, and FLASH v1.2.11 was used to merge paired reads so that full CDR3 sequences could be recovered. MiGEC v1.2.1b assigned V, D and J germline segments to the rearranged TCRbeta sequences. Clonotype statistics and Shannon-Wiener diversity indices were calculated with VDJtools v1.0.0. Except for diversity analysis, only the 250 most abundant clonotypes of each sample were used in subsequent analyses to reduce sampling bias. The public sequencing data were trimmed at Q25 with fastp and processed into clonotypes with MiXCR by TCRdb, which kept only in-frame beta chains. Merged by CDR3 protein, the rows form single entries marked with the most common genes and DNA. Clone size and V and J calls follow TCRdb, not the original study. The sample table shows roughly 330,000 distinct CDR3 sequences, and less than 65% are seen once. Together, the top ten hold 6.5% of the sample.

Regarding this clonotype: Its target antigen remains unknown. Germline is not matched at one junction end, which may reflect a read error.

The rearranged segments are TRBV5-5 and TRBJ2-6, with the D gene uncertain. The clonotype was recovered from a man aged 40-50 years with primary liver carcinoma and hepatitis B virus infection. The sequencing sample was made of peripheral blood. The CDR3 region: CASSLALSGVNVLTF. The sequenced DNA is TGTGCCAGCAGCTTGGCACTCTCTGGGGTCAACGTCTTGACTTTC.